This TCR beta chain derives from a study of Ad26.COV2.S vaccination and SARS-CoV-2 variants. For the study at large: In the study, Ad26.COV2.S was injected intramuscularly once, or twice 56 days apart. Study-level points and caveats: A substantial breadth of spike-specific CD8+ and CD4+ T cell responses after vaccination has been reported.

Some clones are missing from TCRdb's copy, which holds only in-frame ones; the method was immunoSEQ multiplex PCR. The data hold hundreds of thousands of clones, with over 75% observed a single time. About this clone: Its antigen is still unknown.

The CDR3 covers 15 residues. V gave up 11 bases and J gave up 4 bases; unmatched junction bases: 11. CDR1 is SNHLY, CDR2 FYNNEI, per germline. Treatment specified: some 20 received Ad26.COV2.S at low or high dose, single or two shots; about 5 received placebo; per-sample allocation not given. The investigators took samples on day 63 after the first vaccine or placebo injection. Aged 18-55 years, donor was enrolled in Boston in about 2020. Wuhan-strain SARS-CoV-2 spike was expressed by the Ad26 vector that made up the vaccine. This specimen was peripheral blood, taken in a trial of Ad26.COV2.S vaccine versus placebo. The chain couples TRBV2 to TRBJ2-6; 7 nucleotides agree with TRBD1. The sequence came from a person aged 18-65 years who received the Ad26.COV2.S COVID-19 vaccine or a placebo. The CDR3 reads CAFTRTGVGANVLTF. CDR3 bases: TGTGCCTTTACCCGAACAGGGGTGGGGGCCAACGTCCTGACTTTC.